This T cell receptor (beta chain) was captured by sequencing in a study of blood T cell repertoires in COVID-19. Study background: Spain, Italy and the United States supplied samples that represented acute and convalescent COVID-19.

The method was immunoSEQ multiplex PCR; TCRdb's version includes in-frame clones alone and lacks a portion of them. This sample has approximately 400,000 clones; under 85% occur once, and the top ten carry approximately 5.4%. Ages ranged from roughly 18 to 100 years, with residence in 24 US areas. Clinical history reported by participants formed the basis on which cohorts were assigned. Two consecutive negative NP/OP PCR tests, clearance, or resolved symptoms defined Cohort 3 recovery. The length of the CDR3 is 14 residues. The germline V gene has CDR1 SGDLS and CDR2 YYNGEE. The germline V and J ends were trimmed by 5 bases and 10 bases, with 19 bases remaining between them.

The material sequenced was PBMCs or T cells enriched from blood (not recorded which). This receptor was taken from a woman between 50 and 59 years old who had recovered from COVID-19. This sequence joins TRBV9 and TRBJ2-1, with D possibly being TRBD2 (5 bases). CDR3 sequence (DNA): TGTGCCAGCAGTACTAGAGATGTAAATTCGGAGCAGTTCTTC. Its translation: CASSTRDVNSEQFF.